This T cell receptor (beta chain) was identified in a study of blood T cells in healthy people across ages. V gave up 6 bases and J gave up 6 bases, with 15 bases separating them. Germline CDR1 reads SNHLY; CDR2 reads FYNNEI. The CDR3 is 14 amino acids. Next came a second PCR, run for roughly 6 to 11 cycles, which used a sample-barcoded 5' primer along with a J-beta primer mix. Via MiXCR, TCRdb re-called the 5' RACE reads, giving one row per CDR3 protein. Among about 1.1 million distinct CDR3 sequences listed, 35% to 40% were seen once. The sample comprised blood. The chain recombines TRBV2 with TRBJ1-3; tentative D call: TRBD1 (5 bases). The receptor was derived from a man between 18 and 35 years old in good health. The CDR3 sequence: CASRGTDSQNTIYF. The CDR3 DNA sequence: TGTGCCAGCAGGGGGACGGACTCCCAAAACACCATATATTTT.